A selection of T cell receptor beta chains follows, all from one sample in a study of Ad26.COV2.S vaccination and SARS-CoV-2 variants. Profiling relied on immunoSEQ multiplex PCR, and the TCRdb table lists in-frame clones only, not all of them. The sample comprises approximately 400,000 clones, roughly nine tenths of which are singletons, and about 3.9% rests with the top ten. This specimen consisted of peripheral blood, obtained after recovery from COVID-19. The receptor source for this set is a human donor who had recovered from COVID-19. Each CDR3 is given with its conserved first and last residue. A D gene is named only where the DNA matches it firmly. Where a row states a size, it is once, few, many or the class of an expanded clone; other rows omit it.

abundance: NA; j_gene: TRBJ2-1; v_gene: TRBV18; d_gene: TRBD1; CDR3nt: TGTGCCAGCTCACCCCTAGGACAGGGGTCCTACAATGAGCAGTTCTTC; CDR3aa: CASSPLGQGSYNEQFF
abundance: NA; j_gene: TRBJ1-1; v_gene: TRBV5-1; d_gene: NA; CDR3nt: TGCGCCAGCAGTCTCCCCAAGACTGAAGCTTTCTTT; CDR3aa: CASSLPKTEAFF
abundance: NA; j_gene: TRBJ2-1; v_gene: TRBV27; d_gene: TRBD2; CDR3nt: TGTGCCAGCAGTTTTCAGCGGGGGGCAATAATACATGAGCAGTTCTTC; CDR3aa: CASSFQRGAIIHEQFF
abundance: NA; j_gene: TRBJ1-2; v_gene: TRBV6-1; d_gene: NA; CDR3nt: TGTGCCAGCAGTGAACCAGGGCCGGGAGGCTACACCTTC; CDR3aa: CASSEPGPGGYTF
abundance: NA; j_gene: TRBJ1-5; v_gene: TRBV4-2; d_gene: NA; CDR3nt: TGTGCCAGCAGCCAAGACCCGGGACGTAGCAATCAGCCCCAGCATTTT; CDR3aa: CASSQDPGRSNQPQHF
abundance: NA; j_gene: TRBJ1-5; v_gene: TRBV5-8; d_gene: NA; CDR3nt: TGTGCCAGCAGCTTGGATCTAGGCAATCAGCCCCAGCATTTT; CDR3aa: CASSLDLGNQPQHF
abundance: NA; j_gene: TRBJ1-2; v_gene: TRBV7-8; d_gene: NA; CDR3nt: TGTGCCAGCAGCTCGGACAGCTATGGCTACACCTTC; CDR3aa: CASSSDSYGYTF
abundance: NA; j_gene: TRBJ2-3; v_gene: TRBV7-7; d_gene: NA; CDR3nt: TGTGCTAGCAGCTTAGATGGAGGGGGCGCGGATACGCAGTATTTT; CDR3aa: CASSLDGGGADTQYF
abundance: NA; j_gene: TRBJ1-1; v_gene: TRBV5-6; d_gene: NA; CDR3nt: TGTGCCAGCAGCTTGGTCAGGGACACTGAAGCTTTCTTT; CDR3aa: CASSLVRDTEAFF
abundance: NA; j_gene: TRBJ2-7; v_gene: TRBV4-1; d_gene: NA; CDR3nt: TGCGCCAGCAGCCAGGGGGTCACGTACGAGCAGTACTTC; CDR3aa: CASSQGVTYEQYF
abundance: NA; j_gene: TRBJ1-1; v_gene: TRBV12-3/TRBV12-4; d_gene: TRBD1; CDR3nt: TGTGCCAGCATGACAGGGGGCACTGAAGCTTTCTTT; CDR3aa: CASMTGGTEAFF
abundance: NA; j_gene: TRBJ2-7; v_gene: TRBV10-1; d_gene: NA; CDR3nt: TGCGCCAGCAGTGAGTCGGTCGCTTACGAGCAGTACTTC; CDR3aa: CASSESVAYEQYF
abundance: once; j_gene: TRBJ2-7; v_gene: TRBV11-1; d_gene: TRBD1; CDR3nt: TGTGCCAGCAGCCCCGGACAGGGGCTCTTCTACGAGCAGTACTTC; CDR3aa: CASSPGQGLFYEQYF
abundance: once; j_gene: TRBJ2-7; v_gene: TRBV7-9; d_gene: NA; CDR3nt: TGTGCCAGCGGGGACAATGCCTACGAGCAGTACTTC; CDR3aa: CASGDNAYEQYF
abundance: NA; j_gene: TRBJ1-1; v_gene: TRBV5-1; d_gene: NA; CDR3nt: TGCGCCAGCAGCTTGGAAGAGGGGATGAACACTGAAGCTTTCTTT; CDR3aa: CASSLEEGMNTEAFF
abundance: NA; j_gene: TRBJ2-3; v_gene: TRBV4-3; d_gene: TRBD2; CDR3nt: TGCGCCAGCAGCCAAGTCCTAGCGGGGAGCACAGATACGCAGTATTTT; CDR3aa: CASSQVLAGSTDTQYF
abundance: many; j_gene: TRBJ2-1; v_gene: TRBV6-4; d_gene: TRBD1; CDR3nt: TGTGCCAGCAGTGGGGACAGCTACAATGAGCAGTTCTTC; CDR3aa: CASSGDSYNEQFF
abundance: few; j_gene: TRBJ1-2; v_gene: TRBV7-9; d_gene: TRBD1; CDR3nt: TGTGCCAGCAGCCTACAGGGGTTGTCTAACTATGGCTACACCTTC; CDR3aa: CASSLQGLSNYGYTF
abundance: NA; j_gene: TRBJ2-1; v_gene: TRBV25-1; d_gene: NA; CDR3nt: TGTGCCAGCAGTGAATATATCGGGCCTCACAATGAGCAGTTCTTC; CDR3aa: CASSEYIGPHNEQFF
abundance: NA; j_gene: TRBJ2-7; v_gene: TRBV12-3/TRBV12-4; d_gene: TRBD2; CDR3nt: TGTGCCAGCACCTACCTTAGCGGGGGCGGGCAGTACTTC; CDR3aa: CASTYLSGGGQYF
abundance: NA; j_gene: TRBJ2-2; v_gene: TRBV27; d_gene: TRBD1; CDR3nt: TGTGCCAGCAGTCCGACCCAGGGACAGCTTAACACCGGGGAGCTGTTTTTT; CDR3aa: CASSPTQGQLNTGELFF
abundance: NA; j_gene: TRBJ1-6; v_gene: TRBV7-2; d_gene: NA; CDR3nt: TGTGCCAGCAGCTTATGGCGAACTAATTCACCCCTCCACTTT; CDR3aa: CASSLWRTNSPLHF
abundance: NA; j_gene: TRBJ2-7; v_gene: TRBV20-1; d_gene: NA; CDR3nt: TGCAGTGCTAGAAGAGGGTCCGAGCAGTACTTC; CDR3aa: CSARRGSEQYF
abundance: NA; j_gene: TRBJ2-3; v_gene: TRBV2; d_gene: NA; CDR3nt: TGTGCCAGCAGTGATTTAAAGGGGGGAGGCACAGATACGCAGTATTTT; CDR3aa: CASSDLKGGGTDTQYF
abundance: NA; j_gene: TRBJ2-7; v_gene: TRBV4-1; d_gene: NA; CDR3nt: TGCGCCAGCAGCCAGGCTATAAACTACGAGCAGTACTTC; CDR3aa: CASSQAINYEQYF
abundance: NA; j_gene: TRBJ2-3; v_gene: TRBV11-2; d_gene: NA; CDR3nt: TGTGCCAGCAGCTTACTCAAGGGGGAACATAGCACAGATACGCAGTATTTT; CDR3aa: CASSLLKGEHSTDTQYF
abundance: NA; j_gene: TRBJ2-2; v_gene: TRBV5-4; d_gene: NA; CDR3nt: TGTGCCAGCAGCTTGGGTCTAGAATCCGCCGGGGAGCTGTTTTTT; CDR3aa: CASSLGLESAGELFF
abundance: NA; j_gene: TRBJ1-2; v_gene: TRBV6-5; d_gene: NA; CDR3nt: TGTGCCACCACCGAGGGGAACTATGGCTACACCTTC; CDR3aa: CATTEGNYGYTF
abundance: NA; j_gene: TRBJ1-2; v_gene: TRBV10-3; d_gene: TRBD1; CDR3nt: TGTGCCATCAGCGGACAGGGAAACTATGGCTACACCTTC; CDR3aa: CAISGQGNYGYTF
abundance: NA; j_gene: TRBJ1-1; v_gene: TRBV12-5; d_gene: NA; CDR3nt: TGTGCTAGTGGTTTGGACCGAACAGCTGAAGCTTTCTTT; CDR3aa: CASGLDRTAEAFF
abundance: NA; j_gene: TRBJ2-3; v_gene: TRBV5-4; d_gene: NA; CDR3nt: TGTGCCAGCACCACGGGGAGTAGCCCCTTTTTTCAGGGCACAGATACGCAGTATTTT; CDR3aa: CASTTGSSPFFQGTDTQYF
abundance: NA; j_gene: TRBJ2-5; v_gene: TRBV12-5; d_gene: NA; CDR3nt: TGTGCTAGTGGTTTGTTCAACAGGGCAGGAGAGACCCAGTACTTC; CDR3aa: CASGLFNRAGETQYF
abundance: NA; j_gene: TRBJ1-2; v_gene: TRBV5-3; d_gene: NA; CDR3nt: TGTGCCAGAAGCTTGGCCGCGCACAGGGTTGGGGATGGCTACACCTTC; CDR3aa: CARSLAAHRVGDGYTF
abundance: NA; j_gene: TRBJ2-2; v_gene: TRBV7-9; d_gene: TRBD1; CDR3nt: TGTGCCAGCAGAAGCCGGGACAGCGCATCGAACACCGGGGAGCTGTTTTTT; CDR3aa: CASRSRDSASNTGELFF
abundance: NA; j_gene: TRBJ2-2; v_gene: TRBV19; d_gene: TRBD1; CDR3nt: TGTGCCAGTAGTACCGGGACAGTGAACACCGGGGAGCTGTTTTTT; CDR3aa: CASSTGTVNTGELFF
abundance: NA; j_gene: TRBJ2-7; v_gene: TRBV19; d_gene: NA; CDR3nt: TGTGCCAGTAGTACAGGGGATGTCCTCTACGAGCAGTACTTC; CDR3aa: CASSTGDVLYEQYF
abundance: NA; j_gene: TRBJ1-1; v_gene: TRBV29-1; d_gene: NA; CDR3nt: TGCAGCACCGGAGGGGGTGGGGACACTGAAGCTTTCTTT; CDR3aa: CSTGGGGDTEAFF
abundance: NA; j_gene: TRBJ2-2; v_gene: TRBV5-8; d_gene: NA; CDR3nt: TGTGCCAGCAGCGCGGGACGATTACTTGACACCGGGGAGCTGTTTTTT; CDR3aa: CASSAGRLLDTGELFF
abundance: NA; j_gene: TRBJ1-1; v_gene: TRBV5-4; d_gene: NA; CDR3nt: TGTGCCAGCAGCTTGAGCAGGGACACTGAAGCTTTCTTT; CDR3aa: CASSLSRDTEAFF
abundance: NA; j_gene: TRBJ1-2; v_gene: TRBV3-1/TRBV3-2; d_gene: TRBD1; CDR3nt: TGTGCCAGCAGCCAGGCGACAGGGGGCTATGGCTACACCTTC; CDR3aa: CASSQATGGYGYTF
abundance: NA; j_gene: TRBJ2-5; v_gene: TRBV11-2; d_gene: TRBD2; CDR3nt: TGTGCCAGCAGCTTCCTCACTAGCGGGGGGGGAGAGACCCAGTACTTC; CDR3aa: CASSFLTSGGGETQYF
abundance: NA; j_gene: TRBJ1-2; v_gene: TRBV13; d_gene: NA; CDR3nt: TGTGCCAGCAGCTTAGAGGTCGGGGAACCGGGGGCCGTTTATGGCTACACCTTC; CDR3aa: CASSLEVGEPGAVYGYTF
abundance: few; j_gene: TRBJ1-1; v_gene: TRBV2; d_gene: NA; CDR3nt: TGTGCCAGCAGCAGACTGGGTTTGGACACTGAAGCTTTCTTT; CDR3aa: CASSRLGLDTEAFF
abundance: NA; j_gene: TRBJ2-2; v_gene: TRBV4-1; d_gene: NA; CDR3nt: TGCGCCAGCAGCCAAGAGTTAGGGCCCCCGAACACCGGGGAGCTGTTTTTT; CDR3aa: CASSQELGPPNTGELFF
abundance: NA; j_gene: TRBJ2-1; v_gene: TRBV5-5; d_gene: TRBD2; CDR3nt: TGTGCCAGCAGCTTGCCTAGCGGGGGGGCCGGCAATGAGCAGTTCTTC; CDR3aa: CASSLPSGGAGNEQFF
abundance: NA; j_gene: TRBJ2-7; v_gene: TRBV2; d_gene: TRBD2; CDR3nt: TGTGCCAGCAGTGAATGGGCTAGCGGGGACTTCTCCTACGAGCAGTACTTC; CDR3aa: CASSEWASGDFSYEQYF
abundance: NA; j_gene: TRBJ2-5; v_gene: TRBV4-1; d_gene: NA; CDR3nt: TGCGCCAGCAGCCAAGTACCAGAGGGTCGAGAGACCCAGTACTTC; CDR3aa: CASSQVPEGRETQYF
abundance: NA; j_gene: TRBJ1-2; v_gene: TRBV19; d_gene: TRBD1; CDR3nt: TGTGCCAGTAGCCCGGACAGGAGCTATGGCTACACCTTC; CDR3aa: CASSPDRSYGYTF
abundance: NA; j_gene: TRBJ1-1; v_gene: TRBV7-8; d_gene: NA; CDR3nt: TGTGCCAGCAGCTTTGGACAGCTTACTGAAGCTTTCTTT; CDR3aa: CASSFGQLTEAFF
abundance: NA; j_gene: TRBJ2-7; v_gene: TRBV7-2; d_gene: TRBD1; CDR3nt: TGTGCCAGCAGCAGCCGGGACAGGGCGGTCTACGAGCAGTACTTC; CDR3aa: CASSSRDRAVYEQYF
abundance: NA; j_gene: TRBJ2-3; v_gene: TRBV18; d_gene: NA; CDR3nt: TGTGCCAGCTCACCACCCAGCACAGATACGCAGTATTTT; CDR3aa: CASSPPSTDTQYF
abundance: NA; j_gene: TRBJ2-2; v_gene: TRBV7-7; d_gene: TRBD2; CDR3nt: TGTGCTAGCAGCGAATTACCCATGGGGGGGTACACCGGGGAGCTGTTTTTT; CDR3aa: CASSELPMGGYTGELFF
abundance: NA; j_gene: TRBJ1-1; v_gene: TRBV6-5; d_gene: NA; CDR3nt: TGTGCCAGCAGTTCTGTCCTCGGGTACACTGAAGCTTTCTTT; CDR3aa: CASSSVLGYTEAFF
abundance: NA; j_gene: TRBJ1-3; v_gene: TRBV3-1/TRBV3-2; d_gene: NA; CDR3nt: TGTGCCAGCATTGGGAATTCTGGAAACACCATATATTTT; CDR3aa: CASIGNSGNTIYF